This TCR beta chain came from a study of blood T cell repertoires in COVID-19. Looking at the study overall: Sample material is recorded as cDNA or gDNA derived from T cells, B-cell-depleted T cells, or PBMCs.

Enrolment of Seattle patients took place during active infection, and they were followed longitudinally. As handled by the study authors: Amplification from reference gene primers served as the basis for estimated nucleated cell counts. Generated by immunoSEQ multiplex PCR, the TCRdb table keeps only in-frame clones and is missing some. V and J calls and clone size come straight from that table; D and trimming were deduced from the DNA. The profile covers about 480,000 clones, with approximately 89% appearing a single time and around 0.92% taken by the ten largest. The germline V gene has CDR1 MNHEY and CDR2 SMNVEV (reference sequence). Losses at the gene ends were 8 bases for V and 8 bases for J; bases not matched to a gene: 11. The CDR3 totals 14 residues.

The chain employs TRBV27 and TRBJ1-4; 7 bases line up with TRBD1. Source material: peripheral blood. This clonotype was obtained from a man aged 18 to 29 with COVID-19, enrolled during active disease. CDR3 coding DNA: TGTGCCAGCGGGAACCAGGGGGATTGGGAAAAACTGTTTTTT. As protein: CASGNQGDWEKLFF.